Given below is one TCR beta chain in context. What it recognizes is unknown. This entry belongs to a study of cytomegalovirus exposure and HLA in healthy donors. With 60 Vbeta and 13 Jbeta primers, the PCR was carried out. The protocol was immunoSEQ multiplex PCR, while the TCRdb copy is restricted to in-frame clones and leaves out a portion. The table includes more than 150,000 clones, over 75% detected once. The junction had 8 bases not matched to a gene; V was cut back by 3 bases and J by 8 bases. The CDR3 totals 15 residues. CDR1 and CDR2 (germline): KGHSH, LQKENI. Study results and limitations: Beyond CMV serostatus, there was no information to go on about immune exposure. V- and J-gene trimming of TCR beta was linked (in a later analysis) to a missense DCLRE1C variant.

The source material was PBMCs. The source of this sequence is a girl in the first two years of life in good health and CMV-seronegative. This chain joins TRBV18 and TRBJ1-4, with 8 bases lining up with TRBD1. CDR3 loop: CASSPGTGGEEKLFF. CDR3 coding DNA: TGTGCCAGCTCACCGGGGACAGGCGGGGAGGAAAAACTGTTTTTT.